What follows are 26 T cell receptor beta chains derived from one specimen sequenced in a study of shared clonotypes between healthy human individuals. Clones were read by immunoSEQ multiplex PCR, and TCRdb kept only the in-frame ones, dropping some. The table includes approximately 2,200,000 clones, about 92% detected once. Naive CD8 cells, CD45RO-negative and positively selected for CCR7, excluded terminally differentiated effector memory CD45RA+ cells. The sequencing sample was made of naive CD8+ T cells from PBMCs. The receptor source for this set is a man between 18 and 35 years old in good health. Some clones in this sample may be carry-over from other donors' samples.

Only a few counts were recorded for this clone. V usage is TRBV29-1 and J usage is TRBJ1-1; 8 bases are shared with TRBD1. The V gene's germline CDR1 is SQVTM and CDR2 ANQGSEA. Trimming cost V 6 bases and J 4 bases; bases outside gene matches: 10. The CDR3 runs to 14 residues. The CDR3 sequence: CSVQGAILGTEAFF. CDR3 coding DNA: TGCAGCGTCCAGGGGGCCATTTTGGGCACTGAAGCTTTCTTT.

The chain joins TRBV19 to TRBJ1-1; no clear D gene. Trimming shortened V by 3 bases and J by 0 bases, and 8 bases separated the two germline ends. The CDR3 covers 14 residues. CDR1 is LNHDA and CDR2 is SQIVND in the germline V gene (reference sequence). The CDR3 coding sequence is TGTGCCAGTAGTATTCAGGCTATGAACACTGAAGCTTTCTTT. It yields the protein CASSIQAMNTEAFF.

The rearrangement joins TRBV25-1 to TRBJ2-4, with unresolved D. Germline CDR1 MGHDK, CDR2 SYGVNS. This CDR3 contains 14 residues. The ends were cut back, 4 bases at V and 6 bases at J, with 13 bases in the middle. The CDR3 is CASSVGGPRNIQYF. Written as DNA, the CDR3 is TGTGCCAGCAGTGTAGGTGGTCCCAGAAACATTCAGTACTTC.

The V gene is TRBV7-9, the J gene TRBJ1-4; TRBD1 is a possible D gene (5 bases). V was clipped by 4 bases and J by 2 bases, with 14 bases between them. Germline loops: CDR1 SEHNR, CDR2 FQNEAQ (reference sequence). This CDR3 has 16 residues. CDR3 DNA: TGTGCCAGCAGCTCGAGGGCCACAGGTACTAATGAAAAACTGTTTTTT. Translating gives CASSSRATGTNEKLFF. The full variable domain, with the rest looked up from reference TRBV7-9 and TRBJ1-4, is DTGVSQNPRHKITKRGQNVTFRCDPISEHNRLYWYRQTLGQGPEFLTYFQNEAQLEKSRLLSDRFSAERPKGSFSTLEIQRTEQGDSAMYLCASSSRATGTNEKLFFGSGTQLSVL.

The chain carries TRBV2 and TRBJ2-7, with a weak D call TRBD2 (6 bases). CDR1 SNHLY and CDR2 FYNNEI come from the germline V gene. V was trimmed by 6 bases and J by 3 bases, leaving 21 bases between them. The CDR3 is 16 amino acids. The DNA for the CDR3 is TGTGCCAGCAGGCTTATGACGGGAGCTTTAGACTACGAGCAGTACTTC. Translating gives CASRLMTGALDYEQYF.

Worth noting for this clone: Other nucleotide sequences from this sample produce the same CDR3. The chain employs TRBV9 and TRBJ2-1; weak D call: TRBD1 (6 bases). CDR3 length equals 14 residues. V was trimmed by 2 bases and J by 3 bases, leaving 9 bases between them. The germline V gene encodes CDR1 SGDLS and CDR2 YYNGEE. CDR3 residues: CASSVGRGYNEQFF. The CDR3 region has the DNA TGTGCCAGCAGCGTCGGCAGGGGCTACAATGAGCAGTTCTTC.

V gene TRBV27 combines with J gene TRBJ2-7; 10 positions agree with TRBD1. V shed 4 bases, J shed 7 bases, and the junction held 10 bases outside the gene matches. Germline assignment: CDR1 MNHEY and CDR2 SMNVEV (reference sequence). This CDR3 contains 15 residues. As DNA, the CDR3 is TGTGCCAGCAGTTCTCGACAGGGGGCAATGGGAGAGCAGTACTTC. Amino acids: CASSSRQGAMGEQYF.

The V call is TRBV27, the J call TRBJ2-7; 10 nucleotides agree with TRBD1. The V gene end was trimmed by 3 bases and the J gene end by 2 bases; junction bases not matched to a gene: 7. CDR3 length: 16 amino acids. The germline V gene has CDR1 MNHEY and CDR2 SMNVEV (reference sequence). The CDR3 is CASSFTRTGGAYEQYF. DNA of the CDR3: TGTGCCAGCAGTTTTACCAGGACAGGGGGGGCCTACGAGCAGTACTTC.

The chain combines TRBV28 with TRBJ1-2; the match to TRBD1 covers 7 bases. CDR3 length: 12 residues. Germline V lookup: CDR1 MDHEN, CDR2 SYDVKM. The junction had 7 bases not matched to a gene; V was cut back by 5 bases and J by 10 bases. The CDR3 bases are TGTGCCAGCAGTAACTACAGGGGAGTCTACACCTTC. This encodes CASSNYRGVYTF.

CDR3 sequence (DNA): TGTGCCAGCAGTTACGAGGGGGCCGGGGAGCAGTACTTC. This encodes CASSYEGAGEQYF. J is TRBJ2-7 and V is TRBV6-6; 7 bases fit TRBD1. The germline V gene has CDR1 MNHNY and CDR2 SVGAGI (reference sequence). With V trimmed by 2 bases and J by 7 bases, 5 bases remained unmatched. This CDR3 is 13 amino acids long.

This chain links TRBV5-4 with TRBJ2-2, with 10 bases matching TRBD1. The CDR3 length is 17 residues. Trimming cost V 4 bases and J 6 bases; bases outside gene matches: 12. Per the germline V gene, CDR1 is SGHNT and CDR2 is YYREEE (reference sequence). The CDR3: CASSLGSGQGNAGELFF. DNA for the CDR3: TGTGCCAGCAGCCTAGGATCGGGACAGGGGAATGCCGGGGAGCTGTTTTTT.

This clone was recorded only once. The chain joins TRBV7-3 to TRBJ1-2; D is perhaps TRBD1 (5 bases). CDR1 is SGHTA, CDR2 FQGTGA, per germline. V was cut by 5 bases and J by 4 bases, with 11 bases left in between. CDR3 length equals 13 residues. The CDR3 sequence is CASSQRGTYGYTF. The CDR3 nucleotides are TGTGCCAGCAGCCAGAGGGGCACCTATGGCTACACCTTC. Together with reference TRBV7-3 and TRBJ1-2, the CDR3 gives the full variable domain: GAGVSQTPSNKVTEKGKYVELRCDPISGHTALYWYRQSLGQGPEFLIYFQGTGAADDSGLPNDRFFAVRPEGSVSTLKIQRTERGDSAVYLCASSQRGTYGYTFGSGTRLTVV.

The chain employs TRBV28 and TRBJ2-5; D ambiguous. The J call could be wrong; TRBJ2-7 is a better fit for the DNA end. Germline V gives CDR1 MDHEN, CDR2 SYDVKM. This CDR3 comprises 14 residues. Written as DNA, the CDR3 is TGTGCCAGCAGGTTGATCTTAGGTACCTACGAGCAGTACTTC. Residues: CASRLILGTYEQYF.

V and J are TRBV2 and TRBJ2-7; the match to TRBD2 covers 8 bases. The CDR3 has 16 amino acids. Germline CDR1 SNHLY, CDR2 FYNNEI. The V segment lost 3 bases and the J segment 3 bases; nucleotides outside the gene matches: 10. The CDR3 nucleotides are TGTGCCAGCAGTGAGAGTTCCGGGAGGGCCCACTACGAGCAGTACTTC. Protein product: CASSESSGRAHYEQYF.

V and J are TRBV29-1 and TRBJ2-1; 8 bases match TRBD1. Germline CDR1 SQVTM, CDR2 ANQGSEA. The length of the CDR3 is 15 residues. With V trimmed by 4 bases and J by 8 bases, 13 bases remained unmatched. DNA of the CDR3: TGCAGCGTTGTTTGGACAGGGTCGGTGTTCTATGAGCAGTTCTTC. Encoded protein: CSVVWTGSVFYEQFF.

The chain uses TRBV4-1 and TRBJ2-5; 7 nucleotides line up with TRBD2. The CDR3 spans 18 residues. Germline trimming cut 4 bases from V and 5 bases from J; bases unmatched to any gene: 19. Germline CDR1 and CDR2: MGHRA and YSYEKL. DNA for the CDR3: TGCGCCAGCAGCCTCTACCCCCAATGGGGGGAGGGCCACGAGACCCAGTACTTC. Amino acid sequence: CASSLYPQWGEGHETQYF.

The chain employs TRBV27 and TRBJ1-1; D not resolved. Germline lookup yields CDR1 MNHEY and CDR2 SMNVEV (reference sequence). Trimming stripped 5 bases from V and 0 bases from J, with 7 bases between. The CDR3 totals 13 residues. In nucleotides, the CDR3 is TGTGCCAGCAGTGGCAACTTGAACACTGAAGCTTTCTTT. Amino acids: CASSGNLNTEAFF.

The rearrangement links TRBV7-2 to TRBJ2-7; TRBD1 or TRBD2 may be the D gene (5 bases each). The CDR3 runs to 14 residues. V lost 4 bases, J lost 6 bases, and 16 bases lay in between. Germline CDR1 is SGHTA and CDR2 is FQGNSA. The CDR3 sequence: CASSSWVSGTEQYF. The CDR3 DNA reads as TGTGCCAGCAGCTCTTGGGTTTCGGGGACCGAGCAGTACTTC.

V and J are TRBV7-9 and TRBJ1-1, with D tentatively TRBD1 (6 bases). V lost 0 bases and J 11 bases, leaving 16 bases between the germline ends. This CDR3 spans 14 amino acids. Germline-derived CDR1 and CDR2 are SEHNR and FQNEAQ (reference sequence). CDR3 residues: CASSLAGGGWGAFF. The CDR3 region has the DNA TGTGCCAGCAGCTTAGCTGGCGGGGGCTGGGGGGCTTTCTTT.

This chain joins TRBV6-1 and TRBJ2-5; 7 bases agree with TRBD1. The V gene end was trimmed by 4 bases and the J gene end by 2 bases; junction bases not matched to a gene: 7. The CDR3 covers 15 residues. Germline V gives CDR1 MNHNS, CDR2 SASEGT. CDR3 loop: CASSAGTVYQETQYF. The CDR3 region has the DNA TGTGCCAGCAGTGCCGGGACAGTTTATCAAGAGACCCAGTACTTC.

The chain carries TRBV7-9 and TRBJ2-2; D unclear. CDR1 is SEHNR, CDR2 FQNEAQ, per germline (reference sequence). Trimming pared 1 base from V and 7 bases from J, leaving 10 bases between. This CDR3 is built from 14 residues. The CDR3 is CASSLGRAIGELFF. The CDR3 DNA is TGTGCCAGCAGCTTAGGACGCGCTATCGGGGAGCTGTTTTTT.

The rearrangement links TRBV30 to TRBJ1-1, with D uncertain. This CDR3 region has 13 residues. Germline values: CDR1 GTSNPN, CDR2 SVGIG (reference sequence). The V gene lost 3 bases and the J gene lost 2 bases, with 10 bases spanning the gap. CDR3 residues: CAWRRLGNTEAFF. CDR3 DNA sequence: TGTGCCTGGAGAAGGCTCGGAAACACTGAAGCTTTCTTT.

The chain uses TRBV11-2 and TRBJ2-7; 10 bases line up with TRBD2. This CDR3 is built from 18 residues. CDR1 SGHAT and CDR2 FQNNGV come from the germline V gene. The junction had 10 bases not matched to a gene; V was cut back by 0 bases and J by 2 bases. CDR3 protein: CASSLELAAGGRAYEQYF. The CDR3 bases are TGTGCCAGCAGCTTAGAGCTTGCAGCGGGAGGGAGGGCCTACGAGCAGTACTTC.

The gene calls are TRBV28 and TRBJ1-5; D gene unclear. V dropped 5 bases and J dropped 3 bases, with 11 bases sitting between them. This CDR3 has 14 amino acids. CDR1 and CDR2 (germline): MDHEN, SYDVKM. CDR3 residues: CASSQRRTNQPQHF. CDR3 DNA: TGTGCCAGCAGTCAACGTCGGACCAATCAGCCCCAGCATTTT.

V gene TRBV13 combines with J gene TRBJ1-2; TRBD1 agrees at 11 bases. V trimming: 3 bases; J trimming: 4 bases; junction bases outside the gene matches: 1. This CDR3 contains 14 residues. Germline lookup yields CDR1 PRHDT and CDR2 FYEKMQ (reference sequence). The CDR3 coding sequence is TGTGCCAGCAGCTTGGGACAGGGGGTCTATGGCTACACCTTC. This sequence encodes CASSLGQGVYGYTF.

The rearrangement links TRBV7-9 to TRBJ2-7; D is perhaps TRBD2 (5 bases). Germline loops: CDR1 SEHNR, CDR2 FQNEAQ (reference sequence). Trimming shortened V by 1 base and J by 7 bases, and 17 bases separated the two germline ends. The CDR3 has 15 residues. CDR3 protein: CASSLVERTGMEQYF. CDR3 DNA: TGTGCCAGCAGCTTAGTCGAGAGGACCGGGATGGAGCAGTACTTC.